One sample yielded the 5 T cell receptor beta chains listed below, sequenced in a study of OX40 agonist ivuxolimab in advanced cancers. TCRdb's copy holds only in-frame clones and misses some; the assay was immunoSEQ multiplex PCR. This sample has about 38,000 clones; 60% to 85% occur once, and the top ten carry under 10%. The material was CD4+ or CD8+ T cells sorted from blood, obtained in a trial of the OX40 agonist ivuxolimab. The receptors come from an adult with an advanced solid tumor such as melanoma, head and neck, liver or kidney cancer.

This clone turned up a few times. V is TRBV27 and J is TRBJ2-3; TRBD2 matches at 8 bases. The CDR3 contains 15 residues. Germline V gene sequence: CDR1 MNHEY, CDR2 SMNVEV (reference sequence). Unmatched junction bases numbered 8, after V lost 4 bases and J lost 5 bases. In nucleotides, the CDR3 is TGTGCCAGCAGTTATACGGGAGGGCCTGGAGATACGCAGTATTTT. As protein: CASSYTGGPGDTQYF.

The V gene is TRBV11-3, the J gene TRBJ2-1, with 9 bases fitting TRBD2. CDR1 and CDR2 from the germline V gene are SGHNT and YENEEA. CDR3 size: 17 residues. Trimming removed 5 bases from V and 2 bases from J; junction bases left unmatched: 10. Here the CDR3 reads CASSPRGLARPYNEQFF. The CDR3 nucleotides read TGTGCCAGCAGCCCTCGGGGACTAGCCCGGCCCTACAATGAGCAGTTCTTC.

The chain couples TRBV7-3 to TRBJ2-7; perhaps TRBD2 as D (6 bases). The CDR3 is made up of 13 amino acids. CDR1 is SGHTA and CDR2 is FQGTGA in the germline V gene. Trimming pared 5 bases from V and 6 bases from J, leaving 14 bases between. CDR3 region: CASSRDFGGEQYF. As DNA, the CDR3 is TGTGCCAGCAGCCGGGACTTCGGTGGCGAGCAGTACTTC.

The genes are TRBV13 and TRBJ2-2; the D call may be TRBD1 or TRBD2 (6 bases each). The V end lost 5 bases, the J end lost 6 bases, and 10 bases lay between the germline ends. Germline V gives CDR1 PRHDT, CDR2 FYEKMQ (reference sequence). CDR3 length: 13 residues. The CDR3 protein is CASSRGPAGELFF. In DNA, the CDR3 is TGTGCCAGCAGCCGGGGGCCGGCCGGGGAGCTGTTTTTT.

V gene TRBV28 combines with J gene TRBJ1-1, with D perhaps TRBD1 (6 bases). The germline CDR1 and CDR2 sequences are MDHEN and SYDVKM. V lost 6 bases and J 0 bases, leaving 11 bases between the germline ends. The CDR3 covers 14 residues. This CDR3 reads CASSPGQLNTEAFF. CDR3 sequence (DNA): TGTGCCAGCAGCCCCGGACAGTTGAACACTGAAGCTTTCTTT.